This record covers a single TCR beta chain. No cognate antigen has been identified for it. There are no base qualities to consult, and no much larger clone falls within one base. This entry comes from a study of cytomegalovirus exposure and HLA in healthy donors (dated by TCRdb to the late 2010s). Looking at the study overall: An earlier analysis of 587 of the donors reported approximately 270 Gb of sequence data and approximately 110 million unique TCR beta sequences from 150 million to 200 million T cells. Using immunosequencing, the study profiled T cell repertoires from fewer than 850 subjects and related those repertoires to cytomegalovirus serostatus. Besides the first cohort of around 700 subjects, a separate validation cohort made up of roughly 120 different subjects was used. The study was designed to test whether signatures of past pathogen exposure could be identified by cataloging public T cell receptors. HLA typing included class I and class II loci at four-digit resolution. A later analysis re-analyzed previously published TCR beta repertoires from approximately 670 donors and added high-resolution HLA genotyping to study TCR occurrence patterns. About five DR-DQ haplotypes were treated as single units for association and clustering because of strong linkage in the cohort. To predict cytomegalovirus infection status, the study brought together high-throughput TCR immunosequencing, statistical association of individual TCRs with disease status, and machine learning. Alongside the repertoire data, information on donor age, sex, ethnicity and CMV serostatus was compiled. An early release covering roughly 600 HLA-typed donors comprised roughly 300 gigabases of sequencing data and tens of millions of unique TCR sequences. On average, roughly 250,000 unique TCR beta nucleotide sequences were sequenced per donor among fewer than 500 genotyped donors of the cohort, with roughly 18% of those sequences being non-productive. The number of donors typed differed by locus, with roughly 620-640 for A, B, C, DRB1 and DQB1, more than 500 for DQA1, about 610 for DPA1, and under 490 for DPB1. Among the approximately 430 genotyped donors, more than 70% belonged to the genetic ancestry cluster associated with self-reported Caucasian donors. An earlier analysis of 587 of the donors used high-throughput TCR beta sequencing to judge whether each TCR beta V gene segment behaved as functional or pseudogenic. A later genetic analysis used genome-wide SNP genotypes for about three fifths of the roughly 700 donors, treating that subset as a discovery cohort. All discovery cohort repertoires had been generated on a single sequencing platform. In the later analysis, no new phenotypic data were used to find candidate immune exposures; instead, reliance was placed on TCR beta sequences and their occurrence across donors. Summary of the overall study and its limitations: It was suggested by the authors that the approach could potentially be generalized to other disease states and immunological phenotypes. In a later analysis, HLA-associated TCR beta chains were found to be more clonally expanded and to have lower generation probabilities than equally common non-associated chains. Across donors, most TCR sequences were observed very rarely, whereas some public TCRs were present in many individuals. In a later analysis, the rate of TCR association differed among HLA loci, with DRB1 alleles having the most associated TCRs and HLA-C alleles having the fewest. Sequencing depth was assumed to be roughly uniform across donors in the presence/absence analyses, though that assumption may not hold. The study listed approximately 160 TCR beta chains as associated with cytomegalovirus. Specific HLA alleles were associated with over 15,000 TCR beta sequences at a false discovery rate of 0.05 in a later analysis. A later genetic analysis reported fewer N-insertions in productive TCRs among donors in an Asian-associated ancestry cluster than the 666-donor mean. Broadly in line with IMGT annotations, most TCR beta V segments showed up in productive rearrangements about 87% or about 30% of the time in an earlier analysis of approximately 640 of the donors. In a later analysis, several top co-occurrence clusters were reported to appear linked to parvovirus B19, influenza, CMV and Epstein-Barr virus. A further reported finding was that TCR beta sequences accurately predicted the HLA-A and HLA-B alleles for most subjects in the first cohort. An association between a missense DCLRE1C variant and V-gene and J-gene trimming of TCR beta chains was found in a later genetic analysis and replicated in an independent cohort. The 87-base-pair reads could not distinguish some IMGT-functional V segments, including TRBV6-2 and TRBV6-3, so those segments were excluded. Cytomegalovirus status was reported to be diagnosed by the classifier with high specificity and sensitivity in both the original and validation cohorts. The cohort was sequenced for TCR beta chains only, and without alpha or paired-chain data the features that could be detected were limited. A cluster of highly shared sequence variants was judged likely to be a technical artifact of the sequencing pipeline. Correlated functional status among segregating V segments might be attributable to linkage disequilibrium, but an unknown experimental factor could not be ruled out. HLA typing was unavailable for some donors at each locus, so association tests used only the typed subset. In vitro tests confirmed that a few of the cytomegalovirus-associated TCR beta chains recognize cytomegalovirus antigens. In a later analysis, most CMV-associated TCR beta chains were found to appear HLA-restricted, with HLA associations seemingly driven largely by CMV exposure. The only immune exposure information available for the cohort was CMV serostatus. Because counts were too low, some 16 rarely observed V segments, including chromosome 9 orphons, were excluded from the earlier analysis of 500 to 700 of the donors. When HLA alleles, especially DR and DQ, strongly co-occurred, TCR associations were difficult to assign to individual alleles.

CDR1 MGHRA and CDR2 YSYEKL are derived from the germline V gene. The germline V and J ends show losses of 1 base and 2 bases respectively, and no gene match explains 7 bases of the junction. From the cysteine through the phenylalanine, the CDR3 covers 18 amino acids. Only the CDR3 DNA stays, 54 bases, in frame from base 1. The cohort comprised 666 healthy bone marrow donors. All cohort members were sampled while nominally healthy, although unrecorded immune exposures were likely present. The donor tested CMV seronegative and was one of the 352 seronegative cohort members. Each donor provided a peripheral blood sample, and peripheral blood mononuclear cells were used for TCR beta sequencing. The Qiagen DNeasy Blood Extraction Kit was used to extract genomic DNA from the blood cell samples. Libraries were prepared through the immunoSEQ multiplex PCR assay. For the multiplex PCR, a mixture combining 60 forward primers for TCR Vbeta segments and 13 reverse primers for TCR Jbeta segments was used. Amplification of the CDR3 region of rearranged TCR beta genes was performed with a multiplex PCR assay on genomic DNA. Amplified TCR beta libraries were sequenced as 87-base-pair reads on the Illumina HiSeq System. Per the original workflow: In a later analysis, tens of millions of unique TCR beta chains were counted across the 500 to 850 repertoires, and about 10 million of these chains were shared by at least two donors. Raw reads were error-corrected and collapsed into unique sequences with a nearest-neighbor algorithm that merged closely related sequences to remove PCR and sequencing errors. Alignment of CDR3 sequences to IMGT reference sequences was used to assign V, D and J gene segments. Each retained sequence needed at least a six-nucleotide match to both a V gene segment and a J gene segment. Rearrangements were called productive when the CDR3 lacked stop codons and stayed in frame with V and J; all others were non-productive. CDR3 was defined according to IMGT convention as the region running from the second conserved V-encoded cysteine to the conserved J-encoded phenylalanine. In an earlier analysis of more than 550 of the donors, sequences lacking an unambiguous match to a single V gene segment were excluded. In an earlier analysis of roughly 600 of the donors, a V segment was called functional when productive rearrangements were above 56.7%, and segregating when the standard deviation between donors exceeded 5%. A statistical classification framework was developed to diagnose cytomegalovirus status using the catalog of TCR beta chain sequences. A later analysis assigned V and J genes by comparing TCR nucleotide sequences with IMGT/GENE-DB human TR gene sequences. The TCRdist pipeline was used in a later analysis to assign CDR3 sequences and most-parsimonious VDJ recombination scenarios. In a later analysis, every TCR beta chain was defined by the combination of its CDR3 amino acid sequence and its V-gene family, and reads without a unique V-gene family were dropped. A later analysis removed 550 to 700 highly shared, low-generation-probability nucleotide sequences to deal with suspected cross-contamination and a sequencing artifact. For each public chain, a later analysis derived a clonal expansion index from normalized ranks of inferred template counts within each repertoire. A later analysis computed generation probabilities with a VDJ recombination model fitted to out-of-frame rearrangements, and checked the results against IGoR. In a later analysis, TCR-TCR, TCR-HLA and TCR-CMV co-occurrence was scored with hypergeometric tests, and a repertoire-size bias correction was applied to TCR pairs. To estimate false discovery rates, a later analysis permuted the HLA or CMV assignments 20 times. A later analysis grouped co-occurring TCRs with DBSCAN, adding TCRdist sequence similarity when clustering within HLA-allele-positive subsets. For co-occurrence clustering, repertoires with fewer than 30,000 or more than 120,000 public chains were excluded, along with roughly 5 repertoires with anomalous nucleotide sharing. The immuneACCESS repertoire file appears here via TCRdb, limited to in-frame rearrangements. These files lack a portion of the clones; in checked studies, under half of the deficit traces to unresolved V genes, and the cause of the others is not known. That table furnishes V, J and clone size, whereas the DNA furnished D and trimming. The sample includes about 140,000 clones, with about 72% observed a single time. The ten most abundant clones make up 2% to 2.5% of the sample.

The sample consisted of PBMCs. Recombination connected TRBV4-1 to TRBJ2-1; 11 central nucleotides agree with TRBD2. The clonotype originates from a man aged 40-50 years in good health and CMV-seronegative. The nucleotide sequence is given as TGCGCCAGCAGCCAAGGGCTAGCGGGAGGAGCGGCCTACAATGAGCAGTTCTTC. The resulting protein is CASSQGLAGGAAYNEQFF.